The 32 T cell receptor beta chains reported below all come from one sample, sequenced in a study of blood T cells in healthy people across ages. For the second PCR, which ran for about 6 to 11 cycles, a sample-barcoded 5' primer and a J-beta primer mix were used. TCRdb reanalysed the 5' RACE reads using MiXCR and keeps one entry per CDR3 protein. Seen here are 1.8 million or so distinct CDR3 sequences, about two fifths observed once, and the top ten hold roughly 24%. The specimen was blood. These receptors came from a human donor in good health.

This chain joins TRBV5-6 and TRBJ1-1; D may be TRBD1 (5 bases). This CDR3 has 16 residues. Between the trimmed V and J ends, which lost 1 base and 0 bases, there was a span of 13 bases. Germline values: CDR1 SGHDT, CDR2 YYEEEE. The CDR3 is CASSLTPPGLNTEAFF. For the CDR3, the DNA is TGTGCCAGCAGCTTGACACCTCCAGGGCTGAACACTGAAGCTTTCTTT.

Note on this clonotype: A much larger clone differs from this one at a single base, so this may be a read error. This chain connects TRBV10-3 to TRBJ2-1, with D perhaps given as TRBD1 or TRBD2 (5 bases each). V gave up 2 bases and J gave up 5 bases, with 7 bases separating them. The CDR3 length is 13 residues. In germline, CDR1 is ENHRY, CDR2 SYGVKD. The CDR3 spells CAISERGDNEQFF. DNA of the CDR3: TGTGCCATCAGTGAGAGGGGAGACAATGAGCAGTTCTTC.

The chain uses TRBV3-1 and TRBJ2-4; D unclear. The end of the DNA is better explained by TRBJ2-7, so the J call may be wrong. The CDR3 covers 14 residues. CDR1 is LGHDT, CDR2 YNNKEL, per germline (reference sequence). In DNA, the CDR3 is TGTGCCAGCAGCCCCCTTCGCGGATTCTACGAGCAGTACTTC. Amino acid sequence: CASSPLRGFYEQYF.

The V gene is TRBV19, the J gene TRBJ1-5, with no clear D. The CDR3 runs 12 residues. CDR1 is LNHDA, CDR2 SQIVND, per germline (reference sequence). With 1 base removed from V and 3 bases from J, the gap between germline ends came to 1 base. CDR3 in amino acids: CASSIVNQPQHF. The CDR3, as DNA: TGTGCCAGTAGTATAGTCAATCAGCCCCAGCATTTT.

The table lists this clonotype with a few counts. This chain connects TRBV29-1 to TRBJ2-3; possible D gene TRBD2, 6 bases. This CDR3 spans 16 amino acids. Germline V gene sequence: CDR1 SQVTM, CDR2 ANQGSEA. Trimming took off 0 bases at V and 2 bases at J, with 15 bases between the two ends. CDR3 loop: CSVEDRRRGLTDTQYF. The CDR3 DNA follows: TGCAGCGTTGAAGATCGGCGGCGGGGCCTCACAGATACGCAGTATTTT.

The V call is TRBV3-1, the J call TRBJ1-4; no firm D call. V was clipped by 0 bases and J by 10 bases, with 3 bases between them. The germline CDR1 and CDR2 sequences are LGHDT and YNNKEL (reference sequence). The CDR3 runs 11 residues. The CDR3 nucleotides are TGTGCCAGCAGCCAAGATCTAAAACTGTTTTTT. Protein sequence: CASSQDLKLFF.

This clonotype was detected a few times. This chain uses TRBV28 with TRBJ2-3, with D tentatively TRBD2 (6 bases). This CDR3 is 14 amino acids long. In germline, CDR1 is MDHEN, CDR2 SYDVKM. Trimming shortened V by 1 base and J by 6 bases, and 11 bases separated the two germline ends. This chain's CDR3 is CASSLFGEVDTQYF. As DNA, the CDR3 is TGTGCCAGCAGTTTATTTGGGGAGGTGGATACGCAGTATTTT.

Note on this clonotype: Mismatch with germline at one junction end may stem from a read error. The chain couples TRBV29-1 to TRBJ2-6, with a possible D match to TRBD1 (5 bases). CDR1 is SQVTM, CDR2 ANQGSEA, per germline. The CDR3 totals 13 residues. The CDR3 is CSVESSGANVRTF. In nucleotides, the CDR3 is TGCAGCGTTGAGAGCTCTGGGGCCAACGTCCGGACTTTC.

This clonotype was seen more than once but under ten times. V and J are TRBV4-1 and TRBJ1-2; D remains ambiguous. Germline V gene data show CDR1 as MGHRA and CDR2 as YSYEKL. V was shortened by 0 bases and J by 1 base, with 9 bases between the two germline ends. CDR3 size: 15 residues. CDR3 nucleotide sequence: TGCGCCAGCAGCCAAGATTTAAGCAGTAACTATGGCTACACCTTC. This translates into CASSQDLSSNYGYTF.

This rearrangement joins TRBV4-3 to TRBJ2-3; 8 bases line up with TRBD2. The germline V gene encodes CDR1 LGHNA and CDR2 YSLEER. The CDR3 spans 15 residues. With 0 bases clipped from V and 6 bases from J, the junction kept 5 bases outside the gene matches. The CDR3 reads CASSQERGALDTQYF. CDR3 DNA: TGCGCCAGCAGCCAAGAGCGGGGGGCCCTGGATACGCAGTATTTT.

A few counts support this clonotype. The rearrangement uses TRBV20-1 and TRBJ2-5, with D maybe TRBD2 (6 bases). This CDR3 comprises 13 residues. CDR1 DFQATT and CDR2 SNEGSKA come from the germline V gene (reference sequence). V was shortened by 0 bases and J by 4 bases, with 9 bases between the two germline ends. The CDR3 loop reads CSARDSGLETQYF. CDR3 in DNA: TGCAGTGCTAGAGATAGCGGCTTAGAGACCCAGTACTTC.

This clonotype was counted only a few times. The rearrangement joins TRBV28 to TRBJ2-5; 7 nucleotides line up with TRBD1. The CDR3 consists of 19 residues. Germline V gene data show CDR1 as MDHEN and CDR2 as SYDVKM. V shed 8 bases, J shed 7 bases, and the junction held 28 bases outside the gene matches. The CDR3 region is CASYPEAWPPGQTLWTQYF. CDR3 nucleotide sequence: TGTGCCAGCTATCCCGAGGCTTGGCCACCGGGACAGACTTTATGGACCCAGTACTTC.

This chain uses TRBV7-8 with TRBJ2-7; D is possibly TRBD1 or TRBD2 (5 bases each). The end of the DNA is better explained by TRBJ2-5, so the J call may be wrong. The CDR3 is made up of 15 amino acids. Germline values: CDR1 SGHVS, CDR2 FQNEAQ. The CDR3 nucleotides read TGTGCCAGCAGCCTATCAGGGAGCACCGCGGAGACCCAGTACTTC. Its translation is CASSLSGSTAETQYF.

CDR3 bases: TGTGCCAGCATCGAATGGGGGGAGTCGAATGAGCAGTTCTTC. Amino acids: CASIEWGESNEQFF. This rearrangement joins TRBV2 to TRBJ2-1; weak D call: TRBD2 (6 bases). This CDR3 has 14 amino acids. Germline CDR1 is SNHLY and CDR2 is FYNNEI. V was clipped by 7 bases and J by 7 bases, with 17 bases between them.

This clonotype has only a few counts. J is TRBJ2-3 and V is TRBV29-1, with 8 nucleotides matching TRBD2. The germline CDR1 and CDR2 sequences are SQVTM and ANQGSEA. With V trimmed by 6 bases and J by 3 bases, 8 bases remained unmatched. The CDR3 consists of 14 residues. The CDR3: CSVAPGGQTDTQYF. CDR3 bases: TGCAGCGTCGCCCCGGGGGGGCAGACAGATACGCAGTATTTT.

This clonotype turned up a few times. V gene TRBV6-1 combines with J gene TRBJ2-5; 8 bases are shared with TRBD2. The junction had 7 bases not matched to a gene; V was cut back by 2 bases and J by 2 bases. The CDR3 has 16 amino acids. Germline CDR1 MNHNS, CDR2 SASEGT. CDR3 amino acids: CASSELVAGLQETQYF. The CDR3 coding sequence is TGTGCCAGCAGTGAACTAGTAGCGGGGTTACAAGAGACCCAGTACTTC.

This clonotype was observed a few times. This chain joins TRBV29-1 and TRBJ2-7; 9 bases are shared with TRBD1. This CDR3 spans 14 amino acids. In germline, CDR1 is SQVTM, CDR2 ANQGSEA. V gave up 6 bases and J gave up 4 bases; unmatched junction bases: 10. The CDR3 protein is CSVISAGTGYEQYF. As DNA, the CDR3 is TGCAGCGTAATCAGCGCCGGGACAGGGTACGAGCAGTACTTC.

The genes are TRBV20-1 and TRBJ2-7; 7 bases map to TRBD2. The J call could be wrong; TRBJ2-5 is a better fit for the DNA end. CDR1 and CDR2 from the germline V gene are DFQATT and SNEGSKA (reference sequence). This CDR3 comprises 14 residues. Here the CDR3 reads CSARALGEGETQYF. The CDR3 DNA reads TGCAGTGCTAGAGCACTGGGGGAGGGCGAGACCCAGTACTTC.

The genes are TRBV15 and TRBJ2-5; D gene uncertain. The V end was cut by 6 bases, the J end by 1 base, with 9 bases between. This CDR3 is 13 amino acids long. Germline V lookup: CDR1 LNHNV, CDR2 YYDKDF (reference sequence). CDR3 amino acids: CATRPASQETQYF. CDR3 coding DNA: TGTGCCACCAGACCTGCGTCCCAAGAGACCCAGTACTTC. Together with reference TRBV15 and TRBJ2-5, the CDR3 gives the full variable domain: DAMVIQNPRYQVTQFGKPVTLSCSQTLNHNVMYWYQQKSSQAPKLLFHYYDKDFNNEADTPDNFQSRRPNTSFCFLDIRSPGLGDTAMYLCATRPASQETQYFGPGTRLLVL.

This clonotype was seen a few times. The chain couples TRBV28 to TRBJ2-1; D is unclear. V lost 5 bases and J 4 bases, leaving 15 bases between the germline ends. CDR1 is MDHEN, CDR2 SYDVKM, per germline. This CDR3 spans 15 amino acids. CDR3 sequence reads: CASSPDPVGYNEQFF. In DNA, the CDR3 is TGTGCCAGCAGTCCCGACCCAGTGGGGTACAATGAGCAGTTCTTC. Full variable domain (missing parts from reference TRBV28 and TRBJ2-1): DVKVTQSSRYLVKRTGEKVFLECVQDMDHENMFWYRQDPGLGLRLIYFSYDVKMKEKGDIPEGYSVSREKKERFSLILESASTNQTSMYLCASSPDPVGYNEQFFGPGTRLTVL.

In this sample, this clonotype turned up a few times. This rearrangement joins TRBV7-2 to TRBJ2-7; D is unresolved. The CDR3 consists of 12 residues. Between the trimmed V and J ends, which lost 5 bases and 5 bases, there was a span of 10 bases. Germline CDR1 reads SGHTA; CDR2 reads FQGNSA. In DNA, the CDR3 is TGTGCCAGCAGCCACTCGGGTGACGAGCAGTACTTC. Its translation: CASSHSGDEQYF.

The chain's CDR3 is CASSVVGHSGNTIYF. The CDR3 bases are TGTGCCAGCAGTGTCGTTGGCCACTCTGGAAACACCATATATTTT. The chain links TRBV2 to TRBJ1-3, with D unresolved. V was pared by 4 bases and J by 0 bases, with 10 bases between. CDR3 length: 15 amino acids. Germline V lookup: CDR1 SNHLY, CDR2 FYNNEI.

V is TRBV7-8 and J is TRBJ2-1; D gene uncertain. The germline CDR1 and CDR2 sequences are SGHVS and FQNEAQ. V was pared by 5 bases and J by 7 bases, with 15 bases between. The CDR3 covers 14 residues. The DNA for the CDR3 is TGTGCCAGCAGCCGTGACCAATTTAGGAATGAGCAGTTCTTC. It translates to CASSRDQFRNEQFF. Variable domain in full (rest from reference TRBV7-8 and TRBJ2-1): GAGVSQSPRYKVAKRGQDVALRCDPISGHVSLFWYQQALGQGPEFLTYFQNEAQLDKSGLPSDRFFAERPEGSVSTLKIQRTQQEDSAVYLCASSRDQFRNEQFFGPGTRLTVL.

This rearrangement joins TRBV7-9 to TRBJ1-5, with TRBD1 matching 8 bases. V lost 0 bases, J lost 4 bases, and 11 bases stayed unmatched. The CDR3 totals 18 residues. The V gene's germline CDR1 is SEHNR and CDR2 FQNEAQ (reference sequence). CDR3: CASSLAFGGTGPNQPQHF. DNA of the CDR3: TGTGCCAGCAGCTTAGCCTTTGGAGGGACAGGACCTAATCAGCCCCAGCATTTT.

This clonotype has just a few counts. The chain recombines TRBV28 with TRBJ2-5, with a possible D match to TRBD1 (6 bases). CDR1 is MDHEN and CDR2 is SYDVKM in the germline V gene. CDR3 length equals 15 residues. Deletions cut 4 bases from V and 4 bases from J, with 16 bases between. The CDR3 nucleotides are TGTGCCAGCAGTTCCTCGGACAGAGTGGGAGAGACCCAGTACTTC. It specifies CASSSSDRVGETQYF.

The CDR3 coding sequence is TGTGCCAGCAGCACCGGGACTAGCGGGGGGCTCGGAGGCGGTAAGCAGTACTTC. It specifies CASSTGTSGGLGGGKQYF. The chain joins TRBV12-3 or TRBV12-4 to TRBJ2-5, with 15 positions matching TRBD2. V was pared by 6 bases and J by 11 bases, with 19 bases of the junction left unmatched. The CDR3 runs 18 residues.

In this sample, this clonotype turned up a few times. V usage is TRBV29-1 and J usage is TRBJ1-1; D remains ambiguous. Germline V gene sequence: CDR1 SQVTM, CDR2 ANQGSEA. Deletions cut 3 bases from V and 4 bases from J, with 0 bases between. The CDR3 loop spans 9 amino acids. This CDR3 reads CSVDTEAFF. The DNA of the CDR3 is TGCAGCGTTGACACTGAAGCTTTCTTT.

This clonotype was seen more than once but under ten times. The V gene is TRBV7-6, the J gene TRBJ2-1, with TRBD2 matching 9 bases. The V and J ends lost 5 bases and 4 bases, in that order; junction bases with no gene match: 12. This CDR3 contains 17 residues. In germline, CDR1 is SGHVS, CDR2 FNYEAQ. CDR3 in amino acids: CASSPVGASGDYNEQFF. The CDR3 DNA sequence: TGTGCCAGCAGCCCGGTCGGGGCTAGCGGGGATTACAATGAGCAGTTCTTC.

The chain joins TRBV7-8 to TRBJ2-1; 11 nucleotides align to TRBD2. Unmatched junction bases numbered 10, after V lost 5 bases and J lost 13 bases. The length of the CDR3 is 14 residues. Germline V CDR1 and CDR2: SGHVS, FQNEAQ. Here the CDR3 reads CASSPLAGGRGQFF. The CDR3 region has the DNA TGTGCCAGCAGCCCCTTAGCGGGGGGGCGGGGTCAGTTCTTC.

The chain couples TRBV7-3 to TRBJ1-2, with a tentative D call TRBD1 (6 bases). Germline CDR1 SGHTA, CDR2 FQGTGA. CDR3 length equals 13 residues. The V end lost 4 bases, the J end lost 6 bases, and 12 bases lay between the germline ends. The chain's CDR3 is CASSSRGGDGYTF. In DNA, the CDR3 is TGTGCCAGCAGCTCGAGGGGGGGGGATGGCTACACCTTC. Using reference TRBV7-3 and TRBJ1-2 for the parts outside the CDR3, the full variable domain is GAGVSQTPSNKVTEKGKYVELRCDPISGHTALYWYRQSLGQGPEFLIYFQGTGAADDSGLPNDRFFAVRPEGSVSTLKIQRTERGDSAVYLCASSSRGGDGYTFGSGTRLTVV.

In DNA, the CDR3 is TGTGCCAGCAGCGCCCTCGGGACAGGCCGAGCGGGGAGTGAAAAACTGTTTTTT. The encoded protein is CASSALGTGRAGSEKLFF. This rearrangement joins TRBV7-9 to TRBJ1-4; 8 positions match TRBD1. Per the germline V gene, CDR1 is SEHNR and CDR2 is FQNEAQ (reference sequence). V shed 5 bases, J shed 7 bases, and the junction held 18 bases outside the gene matches. This CDR3 comprises 18 residues.

The chain recombines TRBV7-9 with TRBJ2-7; D not resolved. Trimming took 5 bases from V and 3 from J, leaving 14 bases between them. The germline gives CDR1 SEHNR, CDR2 FQNEAQ (reference sequence). The CDR3 loop spans 14 amino acids. The DNA for the CDR3 is TGTGCCAGCAGCCCCGGGCCCAAGGGCTACGAGCAGTACTTC. Protein: CASSPGPKGYEQYF. The variable domain in full, with the rest retrieved from reference TRBV7-9 and TRBJ2-7, is DTGVSQNPRHKITKRGQNVTFRCDPISEHNRLYWYRQTLGQGPEFLTYFQNEAQLEKSRLLSDRFSAERPKGSFSTLEIQRTEQGDSAMYLCASSPGPKGYEQYFGPGTRLTVT.